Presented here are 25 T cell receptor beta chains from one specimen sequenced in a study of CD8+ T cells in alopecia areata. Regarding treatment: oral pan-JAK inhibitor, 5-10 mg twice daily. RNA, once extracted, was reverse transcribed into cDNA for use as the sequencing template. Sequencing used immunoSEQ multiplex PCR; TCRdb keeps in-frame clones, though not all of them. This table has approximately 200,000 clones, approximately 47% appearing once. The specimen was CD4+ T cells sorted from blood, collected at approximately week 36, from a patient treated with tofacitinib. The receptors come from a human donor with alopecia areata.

The CDR3 DNA is TGCGCCAGCAGCCAAGGTAGCGGGAGAGCTGAAGAGACCCAGTACTTC. Encoded protein: CASSQGSGRAEETQYF. V gene TRBV4-3 combines with J gene TRBJ2-5; 9 bases map to TRBD2. The CDR3 sequence is 16 residues long. Germline trimming cut 1 base from V and 3 bases from J; bases unmatched to any gene: 6. Germline values: CDR1 LGHNA, CDR2 YSLEER.

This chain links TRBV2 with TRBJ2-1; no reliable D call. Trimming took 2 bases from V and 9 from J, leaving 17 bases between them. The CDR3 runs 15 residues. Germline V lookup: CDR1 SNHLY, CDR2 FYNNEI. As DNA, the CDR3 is TGTGCCAGCAGTGAAACGGCTCGATCGGCCAGTGAGCAGTTCTTC. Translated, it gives CASSETARSASEQFF.

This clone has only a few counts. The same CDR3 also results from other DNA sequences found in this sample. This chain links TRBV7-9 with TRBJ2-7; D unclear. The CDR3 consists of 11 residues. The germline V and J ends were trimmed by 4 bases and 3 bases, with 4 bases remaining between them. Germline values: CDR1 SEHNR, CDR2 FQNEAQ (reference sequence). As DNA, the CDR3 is TGTGCCAGCAGCTCCGACTACGAGCAGTACTTC. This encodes CASSSDYEQYF.

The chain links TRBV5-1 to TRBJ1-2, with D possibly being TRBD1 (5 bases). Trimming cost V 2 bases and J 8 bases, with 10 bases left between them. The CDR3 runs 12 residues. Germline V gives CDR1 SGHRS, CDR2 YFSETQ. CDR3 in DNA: TGCGCCAGCAGCTTCGAAGGGGAAGGCTACACCTTC. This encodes CASSFEGEGYTF.

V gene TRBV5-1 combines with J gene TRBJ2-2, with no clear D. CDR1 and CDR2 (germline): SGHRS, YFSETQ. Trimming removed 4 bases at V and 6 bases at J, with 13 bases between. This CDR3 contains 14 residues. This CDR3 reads CASSPSLGSGELFF. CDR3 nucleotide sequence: TGCGCCAGCAGCCCCTCCTTGGGGTCCGGGGAGCTGTTTTTT.

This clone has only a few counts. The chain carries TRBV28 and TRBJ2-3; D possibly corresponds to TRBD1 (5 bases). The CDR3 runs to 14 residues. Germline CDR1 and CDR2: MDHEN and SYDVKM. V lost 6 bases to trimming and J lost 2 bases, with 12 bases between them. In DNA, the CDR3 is TGTGCCAGCAGACCCGGTGGGGCCACAGATACGCAGTATTTT. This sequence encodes CASRPGGATDTQYF.

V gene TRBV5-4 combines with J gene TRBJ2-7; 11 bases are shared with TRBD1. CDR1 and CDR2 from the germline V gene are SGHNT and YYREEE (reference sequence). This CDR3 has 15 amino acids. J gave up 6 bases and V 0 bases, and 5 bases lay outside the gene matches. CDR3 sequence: CASSLAGTGGIEQYF. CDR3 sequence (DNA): TGTGCCAGCAGCTTGGCCGGGACAGGGGGAATCGAGCAGTACTTC.

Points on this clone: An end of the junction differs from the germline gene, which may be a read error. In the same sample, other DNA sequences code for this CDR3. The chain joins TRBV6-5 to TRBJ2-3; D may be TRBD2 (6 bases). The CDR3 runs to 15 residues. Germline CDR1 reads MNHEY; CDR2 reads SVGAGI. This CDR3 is CASSYRAGSADTQYF. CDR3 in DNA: TGTGCCAGCAGTTACCGTGCGGGGTCGGCAGATACTCAGTATTTT.

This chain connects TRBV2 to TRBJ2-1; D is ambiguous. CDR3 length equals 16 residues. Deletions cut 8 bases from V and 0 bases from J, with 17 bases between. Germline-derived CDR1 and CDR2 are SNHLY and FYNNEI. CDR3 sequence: CASLLPRASSYNEQFF. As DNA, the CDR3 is TGTGCCAGCCTCCTCCCACGGGCGAGCTCCTACAATGAGCAGTTCTTC. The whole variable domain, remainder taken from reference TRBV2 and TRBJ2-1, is EPEVTQTPSHQVTQMGQEVILRCVPISNHLYFYWYRQILGQKVEFLVSFYNNEISEKSEIFDDQFSVERPDGSNFTLKIRSTKLEDSAMYFCASLLPRASSYNEQFFGPGTRLTVL.

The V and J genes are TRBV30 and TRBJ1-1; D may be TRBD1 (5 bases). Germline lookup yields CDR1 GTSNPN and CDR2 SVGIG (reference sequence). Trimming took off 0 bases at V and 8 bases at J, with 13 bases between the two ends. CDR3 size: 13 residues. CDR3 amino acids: CAWSVRGTSEAFF. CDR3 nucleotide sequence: TGTGCCTGGAGTGTACGGGGGACCTCAGAAGCTTTCTTT.

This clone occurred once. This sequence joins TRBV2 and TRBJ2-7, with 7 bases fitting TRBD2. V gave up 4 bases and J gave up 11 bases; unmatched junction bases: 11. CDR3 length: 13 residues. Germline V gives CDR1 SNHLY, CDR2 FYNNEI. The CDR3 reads CASSGGGDRFKYF. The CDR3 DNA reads TGTGCCAGCAGTGGGGGAGGGGACCGATTTAAGTACTTC.

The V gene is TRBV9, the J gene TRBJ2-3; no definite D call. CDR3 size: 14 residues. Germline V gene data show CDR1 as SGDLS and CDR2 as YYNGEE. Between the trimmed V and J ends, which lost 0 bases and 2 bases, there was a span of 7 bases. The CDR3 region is CASSVAGNTDTQYF. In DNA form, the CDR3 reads TGTGCCAGCAGCGTAGCCGGCAACACAGATACGCAGTATTTT.

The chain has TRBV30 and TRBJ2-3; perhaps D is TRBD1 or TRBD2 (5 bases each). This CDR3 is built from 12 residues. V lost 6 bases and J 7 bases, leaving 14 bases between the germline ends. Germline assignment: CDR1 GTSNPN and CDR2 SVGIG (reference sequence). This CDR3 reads CACRGRAHTQYF. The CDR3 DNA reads TGTGCCTGCCGGGGCAGGGCACATACGCAGTATTTT.

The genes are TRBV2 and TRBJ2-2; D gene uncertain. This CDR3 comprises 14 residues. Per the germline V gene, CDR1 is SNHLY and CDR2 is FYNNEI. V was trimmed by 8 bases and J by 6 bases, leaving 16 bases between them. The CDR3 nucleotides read TGTGCCAGCGCGCCCCTTCCGTCCCCCGGGGAGCTGTTTTTT. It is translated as CASAPLPSPGELFF. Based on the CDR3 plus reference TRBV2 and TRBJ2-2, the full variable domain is EPEVTQTPSHQVTQMGQEVILRCVPISNHLYFYWYRQILGQKVEFLVSFYNNEISEKSEIFDDQFSVERPDGSNFTLKIRSTKLEDSAMYFCASAPLPSPGELFFGEGSRLTVL.

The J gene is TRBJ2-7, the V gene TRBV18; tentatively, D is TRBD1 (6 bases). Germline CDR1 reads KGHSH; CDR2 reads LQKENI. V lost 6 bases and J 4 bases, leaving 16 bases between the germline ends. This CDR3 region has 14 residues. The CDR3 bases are TGTGCCAGCTCCCCAGGCTACAGGGAGTACGAGCAGTACTTC. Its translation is CASSPGYREYEQYF.

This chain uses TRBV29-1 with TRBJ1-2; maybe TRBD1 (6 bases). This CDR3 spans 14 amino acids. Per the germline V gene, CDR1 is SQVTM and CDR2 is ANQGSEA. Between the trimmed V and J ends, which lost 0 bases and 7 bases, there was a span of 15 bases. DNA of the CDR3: TGCAGCGTTGAAGAGTCCATCGGGGGCTCTGGCTACACCTTC. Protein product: CSVEESIGGSGYTF.

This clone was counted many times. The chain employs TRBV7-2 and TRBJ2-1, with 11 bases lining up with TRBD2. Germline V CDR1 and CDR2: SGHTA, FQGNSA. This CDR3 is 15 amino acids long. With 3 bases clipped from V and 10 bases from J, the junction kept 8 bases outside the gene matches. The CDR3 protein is CASSFRGTSGREQFF. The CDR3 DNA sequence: TGTGCCAGCAGCTTCCGGGGGACTAGCGGTCGCGAGCAGTTCTTC.

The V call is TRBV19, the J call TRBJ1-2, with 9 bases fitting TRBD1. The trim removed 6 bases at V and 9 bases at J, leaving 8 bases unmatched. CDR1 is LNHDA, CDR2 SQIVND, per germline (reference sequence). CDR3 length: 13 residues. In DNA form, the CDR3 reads TGTGCCAGTAGCCCCCGGGACAGGGTGAGCTACACCTTC. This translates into CASSPRDRVSYTF.

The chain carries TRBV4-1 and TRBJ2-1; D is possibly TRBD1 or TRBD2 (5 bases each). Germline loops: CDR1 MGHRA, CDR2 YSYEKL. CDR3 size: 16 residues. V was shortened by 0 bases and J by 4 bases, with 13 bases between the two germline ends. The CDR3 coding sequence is TGCGCCAGCAGCCAAGATAGGCAGGGCGGGTACAATGAGCAGTTCTTC. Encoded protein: CASSQDRQGGYNEQFF.

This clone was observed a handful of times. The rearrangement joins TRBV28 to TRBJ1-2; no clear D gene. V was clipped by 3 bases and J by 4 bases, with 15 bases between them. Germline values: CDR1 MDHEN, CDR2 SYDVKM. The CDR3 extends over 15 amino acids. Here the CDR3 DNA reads TGTGCCAGCAGTTTGACCCCGAGAGGGCCCTATGGCTACACCTTC. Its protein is CASSLTPRGPYGYTF.

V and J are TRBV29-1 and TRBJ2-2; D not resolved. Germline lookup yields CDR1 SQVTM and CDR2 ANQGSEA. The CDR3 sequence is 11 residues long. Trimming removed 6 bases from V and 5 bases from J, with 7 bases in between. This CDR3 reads CSVSSTGELFF. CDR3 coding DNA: TGCAGCGTCTCTAGTACCGGGGAGCTGTTTTTT.

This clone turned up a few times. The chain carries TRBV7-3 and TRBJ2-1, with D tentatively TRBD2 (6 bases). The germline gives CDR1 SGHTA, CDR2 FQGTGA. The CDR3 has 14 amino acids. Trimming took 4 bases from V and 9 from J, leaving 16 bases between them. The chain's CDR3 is CASSSMSTAGEQFF. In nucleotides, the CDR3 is TGTGCCAGCAGCTCCATGTCAACAGCGGGTGAGCAGTTCTTC.

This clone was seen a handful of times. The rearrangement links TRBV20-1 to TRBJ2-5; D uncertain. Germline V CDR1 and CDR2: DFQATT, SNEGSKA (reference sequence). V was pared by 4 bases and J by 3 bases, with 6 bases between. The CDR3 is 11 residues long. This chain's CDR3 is CSAILEETQYF. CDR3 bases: TGCAGTGCTATCCTCGAAGAGACCCAGTACTTC.

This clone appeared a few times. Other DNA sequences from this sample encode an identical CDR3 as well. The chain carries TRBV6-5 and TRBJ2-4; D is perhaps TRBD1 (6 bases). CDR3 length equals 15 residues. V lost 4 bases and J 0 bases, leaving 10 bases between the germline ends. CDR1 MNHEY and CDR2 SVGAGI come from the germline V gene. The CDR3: CASSWTDLAKNIQYF. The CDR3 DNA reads TGTGCCAGCAGTTGGACAGATCTAGCCAAAAACATTCAGTACTTC.

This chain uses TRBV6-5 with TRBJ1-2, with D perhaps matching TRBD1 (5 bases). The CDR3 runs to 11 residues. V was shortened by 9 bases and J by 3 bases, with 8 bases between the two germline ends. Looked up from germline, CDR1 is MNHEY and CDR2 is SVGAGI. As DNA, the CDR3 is TGTGCCAGTAAAGGGGACTATGGCTACACCTTC. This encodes CASKGDYGYTF.